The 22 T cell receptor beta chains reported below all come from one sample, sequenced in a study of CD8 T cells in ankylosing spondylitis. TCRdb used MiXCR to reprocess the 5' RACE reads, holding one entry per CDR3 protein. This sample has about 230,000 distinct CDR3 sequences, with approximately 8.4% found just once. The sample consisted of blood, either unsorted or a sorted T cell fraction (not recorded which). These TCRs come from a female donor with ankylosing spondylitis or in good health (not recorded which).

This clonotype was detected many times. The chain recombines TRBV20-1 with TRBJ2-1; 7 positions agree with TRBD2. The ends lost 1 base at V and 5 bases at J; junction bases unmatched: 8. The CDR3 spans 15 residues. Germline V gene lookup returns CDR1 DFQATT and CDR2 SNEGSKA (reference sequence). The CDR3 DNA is TGCAGTGCTAGAGTGGGGGACTACCTAGACAATGAGCAGTTCTTC. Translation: CSARVGDYLDNEQFF.

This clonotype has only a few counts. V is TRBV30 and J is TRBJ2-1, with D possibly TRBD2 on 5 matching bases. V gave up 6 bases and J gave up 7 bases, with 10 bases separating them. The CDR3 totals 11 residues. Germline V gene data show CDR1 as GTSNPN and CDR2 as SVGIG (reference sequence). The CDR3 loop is CACGVRNEQFF. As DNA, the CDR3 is TGTGCCTGCGGGGTGAGGAATGAGCAGTTCTTC. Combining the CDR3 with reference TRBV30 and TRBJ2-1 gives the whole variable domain SQTIHQWPATLVQPVGSPLSLECTVEGTSNPNLYWYRQAAGRGLQLLFYSVGIGQISSEVPQNLSASRPQDRQFILSSKKLLLSDSGFYLCACGVRNEQFFGPGTRLTVL.

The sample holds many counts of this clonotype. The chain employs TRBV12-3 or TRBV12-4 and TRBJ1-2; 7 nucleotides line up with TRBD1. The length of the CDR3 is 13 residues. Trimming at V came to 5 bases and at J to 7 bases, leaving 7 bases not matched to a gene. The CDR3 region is CASSRTGVGGYTF. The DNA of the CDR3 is TGTGCCAGCAGTCGTACAGGGGTGGGTGGCTACACCTTC.

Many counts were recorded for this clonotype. The DNA of the CDR3 is TGTGCCACCAGCCCGGAGTTTGGTTTTGGGTCCCCTAACTATGGCTACACCTTC. Translation gives CATSPEFGFGSPNYGYTF. The V gene is TRBV15, the J gene TRBJ1-2, with D hard to call. This CDR3 comprises 18 residues. Germline CDR1 reads LNHNV; CDR2 reads YYDKDF (reference sequence). Trimming shortened V by 5 bases and J by 0 bases, and 22 bases separated the two germline ends.

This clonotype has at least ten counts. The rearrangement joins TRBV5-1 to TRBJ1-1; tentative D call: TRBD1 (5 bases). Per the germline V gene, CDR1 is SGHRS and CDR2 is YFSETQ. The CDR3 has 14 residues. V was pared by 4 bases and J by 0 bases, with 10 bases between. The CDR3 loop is CASSPGTMNTEAFF. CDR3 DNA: TGCGCCAGCAGCCCCGGGACTATGAACACTGAAGCTTTCTTT.

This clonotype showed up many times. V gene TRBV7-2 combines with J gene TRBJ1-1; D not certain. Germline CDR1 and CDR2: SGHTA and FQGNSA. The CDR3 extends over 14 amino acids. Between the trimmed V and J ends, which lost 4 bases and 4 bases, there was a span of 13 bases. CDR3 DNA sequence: TGTGCCAGCAGCTCCCTCGGGGTTACCACTGAAGCTTTCTTT. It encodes CASSSLGVTTEAFF. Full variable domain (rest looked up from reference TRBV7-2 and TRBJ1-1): GAGVSQSPSNKVTEKGKDVELRCDPISGHTALYWYRQSLGQGLEFLIYFQGNSAPDKSGLPSDRFSAERTGGSVSTLTIQRTQQEDSAVYLCASSSLGVTTEAFFGQGTRLTVV.

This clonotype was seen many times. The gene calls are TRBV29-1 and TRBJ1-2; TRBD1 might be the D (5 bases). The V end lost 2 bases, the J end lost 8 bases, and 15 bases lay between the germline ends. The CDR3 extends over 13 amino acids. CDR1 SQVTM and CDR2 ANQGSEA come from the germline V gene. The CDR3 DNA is TGCAGCGTTGAAAGGGGTAATGGCGGAGGCTACACCTTC. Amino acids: CSVERGNGGGYTF.

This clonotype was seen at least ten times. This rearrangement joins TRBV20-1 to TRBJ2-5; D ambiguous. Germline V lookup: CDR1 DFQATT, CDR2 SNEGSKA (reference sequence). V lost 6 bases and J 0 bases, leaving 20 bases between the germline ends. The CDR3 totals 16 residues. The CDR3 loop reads CSADTRHGRNQETQYF. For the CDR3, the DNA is TGCAGTGCCGACACGCGACACGGGCGCAACCAAGAGACCCAGTACTTC.

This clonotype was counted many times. The CDR3 DNA is TGTGCCAGCAGCTTGGGGCCGACAGGGGGCACGGGTCAGCCCCAGCATTTT. It encodes CASSLGPTGGTGQPQHF. The chain is built from TRBV7-8 and TRBJ1-5; TRBD1 agrees at 10 bases. The germline V gene has CDR1 SGHVS and CDR2 FQNEAQ. The trim removed 3 bases at V and 6 bases at J, leaving 11 bases unmatched. The CDR3 has 17 amino acids.

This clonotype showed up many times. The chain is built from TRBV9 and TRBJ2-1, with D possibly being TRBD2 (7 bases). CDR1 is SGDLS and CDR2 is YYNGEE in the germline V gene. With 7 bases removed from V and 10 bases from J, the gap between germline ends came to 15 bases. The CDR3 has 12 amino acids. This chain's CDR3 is CASGRGVREQFF. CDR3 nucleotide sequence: TGTGCCAGCGGGAGGGGGGTCAGGGAGCAGTTCTTC.

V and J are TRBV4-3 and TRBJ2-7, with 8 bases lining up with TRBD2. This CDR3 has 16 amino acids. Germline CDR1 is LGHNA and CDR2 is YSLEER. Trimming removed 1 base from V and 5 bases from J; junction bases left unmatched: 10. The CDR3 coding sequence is TGCGCCAGCAGCCAAGCGGGGGGGGGTGGGACTCACGAGCAGTACTTC. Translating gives CASSQAGGGGTHEQYF.

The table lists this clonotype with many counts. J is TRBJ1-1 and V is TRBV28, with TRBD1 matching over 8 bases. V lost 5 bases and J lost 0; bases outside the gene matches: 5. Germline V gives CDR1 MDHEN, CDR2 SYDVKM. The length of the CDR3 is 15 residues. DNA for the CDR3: TGTGCCAGCAGTATGTTCAGGGGGCTGAACACTGAAGCTTTCTTT. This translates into CASSMFRGLNTEAFF.

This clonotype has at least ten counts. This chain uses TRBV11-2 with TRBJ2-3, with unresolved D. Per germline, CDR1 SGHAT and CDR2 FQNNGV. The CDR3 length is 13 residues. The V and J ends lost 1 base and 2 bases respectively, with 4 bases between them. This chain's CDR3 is CASSLVSTDTQYF. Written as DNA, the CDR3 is TGTGCCAGCAGCTTAGTGTCCACAGATACGCAGTATTTT.

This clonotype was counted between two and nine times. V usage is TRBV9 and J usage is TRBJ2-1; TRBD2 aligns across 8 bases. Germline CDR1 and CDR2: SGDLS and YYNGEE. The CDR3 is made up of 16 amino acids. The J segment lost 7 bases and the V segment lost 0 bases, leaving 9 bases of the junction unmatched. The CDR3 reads CASSVGNGREGNEQFF. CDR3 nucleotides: TGTGCCAGCAGCGTAGGAAACGGGAGGGAAGGGAATGAGCAGTTCTTC.

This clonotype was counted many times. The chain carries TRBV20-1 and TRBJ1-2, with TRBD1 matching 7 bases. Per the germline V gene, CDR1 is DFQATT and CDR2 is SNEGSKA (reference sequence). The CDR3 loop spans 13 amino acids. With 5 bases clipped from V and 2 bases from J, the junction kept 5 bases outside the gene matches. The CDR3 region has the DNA TGCAGTGCTCACAGGGGACGAAACTATGGCTACACCTTC. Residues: CSAHRGRNYGYTF.

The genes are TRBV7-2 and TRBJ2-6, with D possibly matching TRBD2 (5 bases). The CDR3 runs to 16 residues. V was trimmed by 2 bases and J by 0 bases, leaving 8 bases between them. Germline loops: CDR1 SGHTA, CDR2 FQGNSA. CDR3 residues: CASSLSRDSGANVLTF. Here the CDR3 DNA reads TGTGCCAGCAGCTTAAGTCGGGACTCTGGGGCCAACGTCCTGACTTTC. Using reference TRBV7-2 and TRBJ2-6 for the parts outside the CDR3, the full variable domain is GAGVSQSPSNKVTEKGKDVELRCDPISGHTALYWYRQSLGQGLEFLIYFQGNSAPDKSGLPSDRFSAERTGGSVSTLTIQRTQQEDSAVYLCASSLSRDSGANVLTFGAGSRLTVL.

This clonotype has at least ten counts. The chain's CDR3 is CASSQDPWDPKHHTGELFF. DNA of the CDR3: TGCGCCAGCAGCCAAGATCCCTGGGACCCGAAACATCACACCGGGGAGCTGTTTTTT. The rearrangement uses TRBV4-3 and TRBJ2-2; TRBD1 or TRBD2 may be the D gene (5 bases each). The CDR3 has 19 amino acids. Trimming stripped 0 bases from V and 3 bases from J, with 20 bases between. Germline-derived CDR1 and CDR2 are LGHNA and YSLEER.

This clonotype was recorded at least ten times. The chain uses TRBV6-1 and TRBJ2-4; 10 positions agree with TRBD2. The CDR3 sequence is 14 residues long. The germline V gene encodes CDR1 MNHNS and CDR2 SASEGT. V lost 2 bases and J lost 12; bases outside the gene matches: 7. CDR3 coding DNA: TGTGCCAGCAGTGAACGGCTAGCGGGAGTCCGTCAGTACTTC. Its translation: CASSERLAGVRQYF.

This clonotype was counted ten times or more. CDR3: CASSLTANEQFF. CDR3 bases: TGTGCCAGCAGTTTGACCGCCAATGAGCAGTTCTTC. The V and J genes are TRBV12-3 or TRBV12-4 and TRBJ2-1; D remains ambiguous. Deletions cut 3 bases from V and 6 bases from J, with 6 bases between. There are 12 residues in the CDR3.

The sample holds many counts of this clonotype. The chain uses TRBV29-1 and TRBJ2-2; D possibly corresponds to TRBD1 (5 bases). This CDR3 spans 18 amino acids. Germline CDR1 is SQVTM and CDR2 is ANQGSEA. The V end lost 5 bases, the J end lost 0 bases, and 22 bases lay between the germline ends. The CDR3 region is CSVSSWGYPASNTGELFF. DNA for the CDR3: TGCAGCGTTTCTTCGTGGGGCTACCCAGCCTCGAACACCGGGGAGCTGTTTTTT.

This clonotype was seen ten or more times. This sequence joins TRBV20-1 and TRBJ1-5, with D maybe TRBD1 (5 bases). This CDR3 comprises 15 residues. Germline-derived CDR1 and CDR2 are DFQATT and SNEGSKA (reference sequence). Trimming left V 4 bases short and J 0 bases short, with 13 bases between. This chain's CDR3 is CSAKANRISNQPQHF. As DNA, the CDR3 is TGCAGTGCTAAGGCGAACAGGATTAGCAATCAGCCCCAGCATTTT.

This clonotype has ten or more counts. CDR3 amino acids: CSASQGRFDSYEQYF. CDR3 nucleotides: TGCAGTGCTAGTCAGGGCCGTTTCGATTCCTACGAGCAGTACTTC. This chain connects TRBV20-1 to TRBJ2-7; a possible D gene is TRBD1 (5 bases). V was clipped by 3 bases and J by 1 base, with 16 bases between them. The CDR3 runs to 15 residues. Germline V lookup: CDR1 DFQATT, CDR2 SNEGSKA (reference sequence).